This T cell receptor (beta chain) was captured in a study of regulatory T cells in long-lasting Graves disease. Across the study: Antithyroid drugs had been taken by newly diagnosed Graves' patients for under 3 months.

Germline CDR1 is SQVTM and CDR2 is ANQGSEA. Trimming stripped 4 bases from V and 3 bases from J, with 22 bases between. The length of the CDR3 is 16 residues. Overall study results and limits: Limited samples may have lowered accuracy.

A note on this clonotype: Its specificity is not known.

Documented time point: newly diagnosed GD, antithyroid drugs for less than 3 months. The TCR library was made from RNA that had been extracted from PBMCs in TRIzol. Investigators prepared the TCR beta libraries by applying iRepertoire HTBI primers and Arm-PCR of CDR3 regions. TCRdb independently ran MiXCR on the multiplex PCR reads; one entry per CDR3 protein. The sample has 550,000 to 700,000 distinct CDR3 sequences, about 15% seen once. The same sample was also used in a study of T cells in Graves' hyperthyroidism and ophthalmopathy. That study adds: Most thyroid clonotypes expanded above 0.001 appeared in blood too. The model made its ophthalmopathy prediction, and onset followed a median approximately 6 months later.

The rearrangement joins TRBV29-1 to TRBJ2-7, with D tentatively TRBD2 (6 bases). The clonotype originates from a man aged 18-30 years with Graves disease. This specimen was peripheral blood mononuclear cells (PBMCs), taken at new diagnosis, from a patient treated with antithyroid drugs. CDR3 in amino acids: CSVVLLDAGRSYEQYF. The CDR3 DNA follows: TGCAGCGTTGTTCTACTAGACGCGGGAAGAAGCTACGAGCAGTACTTC.